Listed below are T cell receptor beta chains from one sample, sequenced in a study of T cell repertoires in cytomegalovirus infection. TCRdb independently ran MiXCR on the reads; one entry per CDR3 protein. The sample contains under 350,000 distinct CDR3 sequences, around a tenth of which appear only once. Sample: PBMCs. The receptor set was obtained from a human donor in good health (CMV status not recorded). Some clones in this sample may be carry-over from other donors' samples. The CDR3 runs from the conserved cysteine through the conserved F or W. D genes are given only for firm matches. Some rows have no size entry. The others give once, few or many, or a class for an expanded clone.

D,size,V,J,CDR3,DNA
TRBD2,many,TRBV5-6,TRBJ2-3,CASTPGLATTLGTDTQYF,TGTGCCAGCACCCCGGGACTAGCAACGACGTTGGGCACAGATACGCAGTATTTT
.,.,TRBV5-5,TRBJ2-7,CASSSLRVTEQYF,TGTGCCAGCAGCTCCCTAAGGGTAACCGAGCAGTACTTC
TRBD1,many,TRBV7-2,TRBJ1-6,CASSPSTGDSSPLHF,TGTGCCAGCAGCCCCTCGACAGGGGACAGTTCACCCCTCCACTTT
.,.,TRBV6-1,TRBJ2-2,CATTPRGTGELFF,TGTGCCACCACACCCCGGGGCACCGGGGAGCTGTTTTTT
.,many,TRBV7-2,TRBJ2-1,CASSSSGTSSREQFF,TGTGCCAGCAGCTCCTCCGGGACCTCCAGCCGTGAGCAGTTCTTC
.,few,TRBV7-8,TRBJ2-7,CASSAPGEFPYEQYF,TGTGCCAGCAGCGCTCCGGGGGAGTTCCCCTACGAGCAGTACTTC
TRBD2,many,TRBV5-6,TRBJ2-1,CATGTSEYNEQFF,TGTGCCACCGGGACTAGCGAATACAATGAGCAGTTCTTC
.,many,TRBV7-2,TRBJ2-1,CASSLDFPPSFF,TGTGCCAGCAGCTTGGACTTCCCCCCCTCGTTCTTC
.,many,TRBV20-1,TRBJ2-7,CSASSERSPKWYEQYF,TGCAGTGCTTCCTCCGAAAGGTCCCCGAAATGGTACGAGCAGTACTTC
.,.,TRBV20-1,TRBJ1-1,CSARDGRGATEAFF,TGCAGTGCTAGAGATGGGAGGGGTGCGACTGAAGCTTTCTTT
TRBD2,many,TRBV25-1,TRBJ2-1,CASSELVLAGVNEQFF,TGTGCCAGCAGTGAACTGGTACTAGCGGGAGTAAATGAGCAGTTCTTC
TRBD1,many,TRBV5-4,TRBJ2-7,CASSPGQGPYEQYF,TGTGCCAGCAGCCCCGGACAGGGGCCATACGAGCAGTACTTC
.,.,TRBV6-8,TRBJ2-1,CASHEGGGWNEQFF,TGTGCCAGCCATGAGGGGGGAGGGTGGAATGAGCAGTTCTTC
.,many,TRBV2,TRBJ1-2,CASSEGGQGSGYTF,TGTGCCAGCAGTGAAGGAGGGCAGGGCAGTGGCTACACCTTC
TRBD1,many,TRBV7-2,TRBJ2-3,CASSTGQGNWGTDTQYF,TGTGCCAGCAGCACGGGACAGGGGAATTGGGGAACAGATACGCAGTATTTT
TRBD1,.,TRBV5-1,TRBJ2-5,CASSSDRGKRETQYF,TGCGCCAGCAGTTCCGACAGGGGTAAGAGAGAGACCCAGTACTTC
TRBD1,.,TRBV20-1,TRBJ2-2,CSARQGAASLRSGELFF,TGCAGTGCCCGACAGGGGGCAGCTTCCCTGAGGTCCGGGGAGCTGTTTTTT
.,.,TRBV28,TRBJ2-3,CASSTSGHTDTQYF,TGTGCCAGCAGTACGTCAGGACATACAGATACGCAGTATTTT
TRBD1,few,TRBV19,TRBJ2-7,CASRRRTGFIEQYF,TGTGCCAGTAGAAGGAGGACAGGCTTCATAGAGCAGTACTTC
.,many,TRBV4-1,TRBJ2-5,CASSQRDDGGLTETQYF,TGCGCCAGCAGCCAAAGGGATGACGGGGGGCTGACGGAGACCCAGTACTTC
.,.,TRBV20-1,TRBJ2-4,CSARIPGAKNIQYF,TGCAGTGCTAGAATTCCGGGAGCCAAAAACATTCAGTACTTC
.,many,TRBV7-9,TRBJ2-2,CASSLTETGELFF,TGTGCCAGCAGCTTAACGGAAACCGGGGAGCTGTTTTTT
.,.,TRBV19,TRBJ2-1,CASRPGPSYYNEQFF,TGTGCCAGTAGGCCGGGACCAAGCTACTACAATGAGCAGTTCTTC
TRBD2,.,TRBV2,TRBJ2-2,CASKKLAGESGELFF,TGTGCCAGCAAGAAACTAGCGGGGGAAAGCGGGGAGCTGTTTTTT
TRBD2,.,TRBV19,TRBJ2-1,CASRAGLAWYEQFF,TGTGCCAGTAGAGCGGGACTAGCGTGGTATGAGCAGTTCTTC
.,.,TRBV28,TRBJ2-7,CASGIGDRLLSYKQYF,TGTGCCAGCGGAATCGGAGACAGACTTCTCTCCTACAAGCAGTACTTC
TRBD1,.,TRBV12-3/TRBV12-4,TRBJ1-1,CASSLSGTAEAFF,TGTGCCAGCAGTTTATCAGGGACAGCCGAAGCTTTCTTT
.,few,TRBV15,TRBJ1-1,CATSRRAQPEAFF,TGTGCCACCAGCAGAAGGGCGCAGCCTGAAGCTTTCTTT
.,few,TRBV7-2,TRBJ2-2,CASSPTGRPNTGELFF,TGTGCCAGCAGCCCCACGGGACGGCCGAACACCGGGGAGCTGTTTTTT
.,few,TRBV15,TRBJ1-5,CATSRVVGQPQHF,TGTGCCACCAGCAGAGTAGTGGGGCAGCCCCAGCATTTT
.,.,TRBV7-3,TRBJ1-5,CASSFGDQPQHF,TGTGCCAGCAGCTTCGGTGATCAGCCCCAGCATTTT
.,few,TRBV7-9,TRBJ2-7,CASSFGQGFYEQYF,TGTGCCAGCAGCTTTGGGCAGGGGTTCTACGAGCAGTACTTC
.,.,TRBV7-9,TRBJ1-2,CAGEKGHHGYTF,TGTGCCGGGGAAAAGGGGCACCATGGCTACACCTTC